This TCR beta chain is drawn from a study of blood T cell repertoires in COVID-19. Whole-study context: Some COVID-19 samples were acute and others convalescent; all came from the United States, Italy and Spain. T cells, B-cell-depleted T cells, or PBMCs provided the cDNA or gDNA that served as material.

This CDR3 has 13 amino acids. V dropped 0 bases and J dropped 7 bases, with 8 bases sitting between them. Germline lookup yields CDR1 KGHDR and CDR2 SFDVKD. In the authors' workflow: Reference gene primer amplification yielded estimated nucleated cell counts. Data came from immunoSEQ multiplex PCR; TCRdb stores just in-frame clones and leaves some out. V and J calls and clone size are given by that table; D and trimming were obtained from the DNA. The table has about 240,000 clones, 82% seen once. The V call is TRBV24-1, the J call TRBJ2-5; possible D gene TRBD2, 5 bases. The sample consisted of peripheral blood. This receptor was obtained from a woman between 65 and 79 years old with acute or convalescent COVID-19. CDR3 sequence reads: CATSDLTRGTQYF. CDR3 nucleotides: TGTGCCACCAGTGATTTGACCCGGGGGACCCAGTACTTC.